These T cell receptor beta chains were read from a single sample in a study of T cells in Graves' hyperthyroidism and ophthalmopathy. TCRdb used MiXCR to reprocess the multiplex PCR reads, holding one entry per CDR3 protein. This table has around 350,000 distinct CDR3 sequences, about a sixth appearing once. Sample: blood. The receptors stem from a woman in her late teens or twenties with Graves' hyperthyroidism that later progressed to Graves' ophthalmopathy. The CDR3 runs from the conserved cysteine through the conserved F or W. Fields, in order: clone size, CDR3 length, J gene, D gene, V gene, CDR3 DNA, CDR3 protein. The D gene is left open where the match is weak. Some rows mark clone size as missing; the rest say once, few, many or name a class of expanded clone.

abundance: many
len: 14
j_gene: TRBJ2-3
d_gene: -
v_gene: TRBV14
CDR3nt: TGTGCCAGCAGCCAAGTCGGGACTTTTGATACGCAGTATTTT
CDR3aa: CASSQVGTFDTQYF

abundance: many
len: 13
j_gene: TRBJ2-1
d_gene: -
v_gene: TRBV28
CDR3nt: TGTGCCAGCAGTTTAGGTATGGGGAATGAGCAGTTCTTC
CDR3aa: CASSLGMGNEQFF

abundance: few
len: 15
j_gene: TRBJ2-1
d_gene: TRBD2
v_gene: TRBV6-2/TRBV6-3
CDR3nt: TGTGCCAGCAGTTACGGGGGAGGGCCTTACAATGAGCAGTTCTTC
CDR3aa: CASSYGGGPYNEQFF

abundance: many
len: 13
j_gene: TRBJ2-7
d_gene: -
v_gene: TRBV20-1
CDR3nt: TGCAGTGCTCGAAAGGGGGATTCCTACGAGCAGTACTTC
CDR3aa: CSARKGDSYEQYF

abundance: many
len: 14
j_gene: TRBJ1-1
d_gene: -
v_gene: TRBV28
CDR3nt: TGTGCCAGCAACATTAGGGGGGGCAGGGGTGAAGCTTTCTTT
CDR3aa: CASNIRGGRGEAFF

abundance: -
len: 13
j_gene: TRBJ2-3
d_gene: -
v_gene: TRBV28
CDR3nt: TGTGCCAGCAAAAGCGGAGACACAGATACGCAGTATTTT
CDR3aa: CASKSGDTDTQYF

abundance: few
len: 13
j_gene: TRBJ2-1
d_gene: -
v_gene: TRBV19
CDR3nt: TGTGCCAGTAGTATAACTGCCTACAATGAGCAGTTCTTC
CDR3aa: CASSITAYNEQFF

abundance: many
len: 15
j_gene: TRBJ2-2
d_gene: -
v_gene: TRBV28
CDR3nt: TGTGCCAGCAGTTTTCAGGGCGCGAACACCGGGGAGCTGTTTTTT
CDR3aa: CASSFQGANTGELFF

abundance: few
len: 18
j_gene: TRBJ2-1
d_gene: TRBD2
v_gene: TRBV6-1
CDR3nt: TGTGCCAGCAGTACCCAACGGACTAGCGGGAGGGCCCTCAATGAGCAGTTCTTC
CDR3aa: CASSTQRTSGRALNEQFF

abundance: many
len: 16
j_gene: TRBJ2-1
d_gene: -
v_gene: TRBV15
CDR3nt: TGTGCCACCAGCAGATTGGGTGGTTCAAGGGGTAATGAGCAGTTCTTC
CDR3aa: CATSRLGGSRGNEQFF

abundance: many
len: 11
j_gene: TRBJ2-5
d_gene: -
v_gene: TRBV7-8
CDR3nt: TGTGCCAGCAGCGCACTCTCGACCCAGTACTTC
CDR3aa: CASSALSTQYF